Listed below are T cell receptor beta chains from one sample, sequenced in a study of blood T cell repertoires in COVID-19. The assay was immunoSEQ multiplex PCR, and TCRdb's table has in-frame clones only and misses some. The profile shows tens of thousands of clones, over 75% of them singletons. The sequenced sample was peripheral blood. The receptors here all came from a human donor in a cohort sampled during active COVID-19. Each CDR3 is given with its conserved first and last residue. A D gene is named only where the DNA matches it firmly. Clone size is not always given. Where it is, it says once, few, many or a class for expanded clones.

CDR3 protein | CDR3 DNA | J gene | D gene | clone size | V gene
CASSLGAGAYNEQFF | TGTGCCAGCAGCTTGGGAGCGGGGGCCTACAATGAGCAGTTCTTC | TRBJ2-1 | TRBD2 | - | TRBV7-2
CASSRASLGAPNSPLHF | TGCGCCAGCAGCCGGGCTTCTCTGGGGGCGCCTAATTCACCCCTCCACTTT | TRBJ1-6 | - | - | TRBV5-1
CASALAGGQETQYF | TGTGCCAGCGCCCTAGCGGGGGGTCAAGAGACCCAGTACTTC | TRBJ2-5 | TRBD2 | - | TRBV28
CAINGQNYGYTF | TGTGCCATCAATGGACAGAACTATGGCTACACCTTC | TRBJ1-2 | - | once | TRBV10-3
CASSPGGHSDTQYF | TGTGCCAGCAGCCCGGGGGGGCATTCAGATACGCAGTATTTT | TRBJ2-3 | TRBD2 | - | TRBV7-2
CASTPTISGVGETQYF | TGTGCCAGCACCCCTACAATCTCAGGGGTCGGGGAGACCCAGTACTTC | TRBJ2-5 | - | - | TRBV7-2
CASSGEGTSNQPQHF | TGTGCCAGCAGTGGAGAAGGAACTAGCAATCAGCCCCAGCATTTT | TRBJ1-5 | - | - | TRBV7-8
CASRPTGGWNSPLHF | TGTGCCAGCAGACCAACAGGGGGATGGAATTCACCCCTCCACTTT | TRBJ1-6 | TRBD1 | - | TRBV6-6
CASSQSSHGYTF | TGTGCCAGCAGCCAGTCCTCCCATGGCTACACCTTC | TRBJ1-2 | - | - | TRBV7-9
CASSPGQGTNEKLFF | TGTGCCAGCTCTCCAGGGCAGGGCACAAATGAAAAACTGTTTTTT | TRBJ1-4 | - | - | TRBV18
CASSLDRWGAYEQYF | TGTGCCAGCAGCTTAGATCGGTGGGGGGCCTACGAGCAGTACTTC | TRBJ2-7 | - | - | TRBV11-2
CASSLVVTSYEQYF | TGTGCCAGCAGCTTAGTAGTGACATCCTACGAGCAGTACTTC | TRBJ2-7 | - | - | TRBV7-2
CASSFLDRETGELFF | TGTGCCAGCAGCTTCCTGGACAGGGAGACCGGGGAGCTGTTTTTT | TRBJ2-2 | TRBD1 | - | TRBV5-4
CASSVQGTNTEAFF | TGTGCCAGCAGCGTTCAGGGGACGAACACTGAAGCTTTCTTT | TRBJ1-1 | - | - | TRBV9
CASSLAGGDTQYF | TGTGCCAGCAGCTTAGCGGGGGGAGATACGCAGTATTTT | TRBJ2-3 | - | - | TRBV7-9
CASSPTDRGTNYGYTF | TGTGCCAGCTCACCTACGGACAGGGGAACTAACTATGGCTACACCTTC | TRBJ1-2 | TRBD1 | - | TRBV18
CASSSQRGGLDTQYF | TGTGCCAGCAGTAGCCAGCGGGGGGGATTGGATACGCAGTATTTT | TRBJ2-3 | TRBD2 | - | TRBV2
CASERDITDTQYF | TGTGCCAGCGAGCGGGACATCACAGATACGCAGTATTTT | TRBJ2-3 | - | - | TRBV28
CASSLQGAGNTEAFF | TGTGCCAGCAGCTTACAGGGGGCCGGGAACACTGAAGCTTTCTTT | TRBJ1-1 | TRBD1 | once | TRBV7-3
CASSPGAVNQPQHF | TGTGCCAGCTCACCAGGGGCAGTCAATCAGCCCCAGCATTTT | TRBJ1-5 | - | - | TRBV18
CSVEDGTGGWGYTF | TGCAGCGTTGAAGATGGGACAGGGGGCTGGGGCTACACCTTC | TRBJ1-2 | TRBD1 | - | TRBV29-1
CSALGGVSYNEQFF | TGCAGCGCCTTAGGGGGCGTCTCCTACAATGAGCAGTTCTTC | TRBJ2-1 | TRBD1 | once | TRBV29-1
CASSLVFQGDHGYTF | TGTGCCAGCAGCTTAGTTTTTCAGGGGGACCATGGCTACACCTTC | TRBJ1-2 | TRBD1 | - | TRBV7-2
CASSSFLGTSVYNEQFF | TGTGCCAGCAGCTCATTCCTCGGGACTAGCGTTTACAATGAGCAGTTCTTC | TRBJ2-1 | TRBD2 | - | TRBV5-4
CASSLGGDGKLFF | TGTGCCAGCAGCTTAGGGGGGGACGGAAAACTGTTTTTT | TRBJ1-4 | - | once | TRBV7-2
CASRLLQGALTEAFF | TGTGCCAGCAGACTATTACAGGGGGCGCTCACTGAAGCTTTCTTT | TRBJ1-1 | TRBD1 | - | TRBV28
CASSYAGTANTGELFF | TGTGCCAGCAGTTACGCCGGGACAGCGAACACCGGGGAGCTGTTTTTT | TRBJ2-2 | TRBD1 | - | TRBV6-2/TRBV6-3
CAIRTGPNSPLHF | TGTGCCATCAGGACAGGGCCAAATTCACCCCTCCACTTT | TRBJ1-6 | TRBD1 | - | TRBV10-3
CASSLWAGVNSYNEQFF | TGTGCCAGCAGCTTATGGGCGGGGGTTAACTCCTACAATGAGCAGTTCTTC | TRBJ2-1 | TRBD2 | once | TRBV7-2
CASKIQGQNTEAFF | TGTGCCAGCAAAATACAGGGGCAGAACACTGAAGCTTTCTTT | TRBJ1-1 | TRBD1 | - | TRBV28
CASSTSQGGDTQYF | TGTGCCAGCAGCACCTCTCAGGGGGGAGATACGCAGTATTTT | TRBJ2-3 | - | once | TRBV11-2
CASSQRTGSNYGYTF | TGTGCCAGCAGCCAAAGGACAGGGTCTAACTATGGCTACACCTTC | TRBJ1-2 | TRBD1 | few | TRBV5-6
CASSTSWGHPNSPLHF | TGCGCCAGCAGCACAAGTTGGGGACATCCAAATTCACCCCTCCACTTT | TRBJ1-6 | - | - | TRBV4-3
CASSPSAGSAKNIQYF | TGTGCCAGCAGCCCAAGCGCAGGGTCAGCCAAAAACATTCAGTACTTC | TRBJ2-4 | - | - | TRBV3-1/TRBV3-2
CASSAQGLSYEQYF | TGCGCCAGCAGTGCTCAGGGGCTCTCCTACGAGCAGTACTTC | TRBJ2-7 | - | - | TRBV10-2
CASSLLVAGAAGNTIYF | TGTGCCAGCAGCTTATTGGTCGCGGGGGCGGCTGGAAACACCATATATTTT | TRBJ1-3 | - | - | TRBV7-2
CATSRGQGAHEQYF | TGTGCCACCAGTAGGGGACAGGGAGCCCACGAGCAGTACTTC | TRBJ2-7 | TRBD1 | - | TRBV24-1
CASSLAVQGTSYGYTF | TGCGCCAGCAGCTTGGCGGTTCAGGGGACAAGCTATGGCTACACCTTC | TRBJ1-2 | - | - | TRBV5-1
CASSSRQGRGYTDTQYF | TGTGCCAGCAGCTCACGACAGGGGCGGGGATACACAGATACGCAGTATTTT | TRBJ2-3 | TRBD1 | - | TRBV7-2
CASRGRSQNSPLHF | TGTGCCAGCAGGGGCCGGTCCCAAAATTCACCCCTCCACTTT | TRBJ1-6 | - | - | TRBV28